Listed below are T cell receptor beta chains from one sample, sequenced in a study of blood T cells in healthy people across ages. TCRdb ran MiXCR on the 5' RACE reads and lists one entry per CDR3 protein. This sample carries fewer than 1,200,000 distinct CDR3 sequences, less than 25% of them seen once, and the ten largest clones take around 0.7%. The same data also contributed to another study, on T cells of mothers and their children.

The source material was blood. Receptors were obtained from a girl aged 2 to 9 in good health. Each CDR3 is given with its conserved first and last residue. Fields, in order: clone size, D gene, V gene, J gene, CDR3 protein, CDR3 DNA. D genes are given only for firm matches. A clone size is listed for some rows: how often the clone was seen (once, few, many), or a class if it is expanded.

clone_size: few; d_call: TRBD2; v_call: TRBV5-1; j_call: TRBJ2-1; cdr3_aa: CATSPWTSDYNEQFF; cdr3_nt: TGCGCCACCTCTCCCTGGACTAGCGACTACAATGAGCAGTTCTTC
clone_size: -; d_call: -; v_call: TRBV4-3; j_call: TRBJ1-4; cdr3_aa: CASSQWQGHEKLFF; cdr3_nt: TGCGCCAGCAGCCAGTGGCAGGGACATGAAAAACTGTTTTTT
clone_size: few; d_call: -; v_call: TRBV5-1; j_call: TRBJ2-5; cdr3_aa: CATGASLAVLYQETQYF; cdr3_nt: TGCGCCACAGGGGCCTCCCTAGCGGTCCTGTACCAAGAGACCCAGTACTTC
clone_size: -; d_call: -; v_call: TRBV28; j_call: TRBJ1-2; cdr3_aa: CASSDDGYGYTF; cdr3_nt: TGTGCCAGCAGTGATGACGGATATGGCTACACCTTC
clone_size: -; d_call: TRBD2; v_call: TRBV9; j_call: TRBJ2-5; cdr3_aa: CASSVEASGLQETQYF; cdr3_nt: TGTGCCAGCAGCGTAGAGGCTAGCGGACTCCAAGAGACCCAGTACTTC
clone_size: -; d_call: -; v_call: TRBV4-1; j_call: TRBJ2-7; cdr3_aa: CASSQVARTYEQYF; cdr3_nt: TGCGCCAGCAGCCAAGTGGCCCGGACCTACGAGCAGTACTTC
clone_size: -; d_call: -; v_call: TRBV7-2; j_call: TRBJ2-7; cdr3_aa: CASSLERTANSYEQYF; cdr3_nt: TGTGCCAGCAGCTTAGAGAGGACGGCTAACTCCTACGAGCAGTACTTC
clone_size: -; d_call: -; v_call: TRBV6-2/TRBV6-3; j_call: TRBJ2-2; cdr3_aa: CASNIGYTGELFF; cdr3_nt: TGTGCCAGCAATATTGGATATACCGGGGAGCTGTTTTTT
clone_size: -; d_call: -; v_call: TRBV15; j_call: TRBJ2-1; cdr3_aa: CATSRVSREQFF; cdr3_nt: TGTGCCACCAGCAGAGTTAGTCGGGAGCAGTTCTTC
clone_size: few; d_call: -; v_call: TRBV7-6; j_call: TRBJ1-3; cdr3_aa: CASSLRPQADGYTIYF; cdr3_nt: TGTGCCAGCAGCTTAAGGCCCCAGGCAGATGGGTACACCATATATTTT
clone_size: once; d_call: -; v_call: TRBV6-6; j_call: TRBJ1-4; cdr3_aa: CASSYWGVDEKLFF; cdr3_nt: TGTGCCAGCAGTTACTGGGGTGTAGACGAAAAACTGTTTTTT
clone_size: -; d_call: -; v_call: TRBV25-1; j_call: TRBJ1-6; cdr3_aa: CASRGDTHSRDSPLHF; cdr3_nt: TGTGCCAGCAGGGGGGACACCCACTCACGCGATTCACCCCTCCACTTT
clone_size: -; d_call: TRBD1; v_call: TRBV9; j_call: TRBJ2-4; cdr3_aa: CASSDGTANIQYF; cdr3_nt: TGTGCCAGCAGCGATGGGACAGCGAACATTCAGTACTTC
clone_size: -; d_call: -; v_call: TRBV20-1; j_call: TRBJ2-1; cdr3_aa: CSARDPFGGHSYNEQFF; cdr3_nt: TGCAGTGCTAGAGATCCATTCGGCGGCCACTCCTACAATGAGCAGTTCTTC
clone_size: few; d_call: -; v_call: TRBV20-1; j_call: TRBJ2-7; cdr3_aa: CSASTGTSYEQYF; cdr3_nt: TGCAGTGCTTCCACCGGGACCAGCTACGAGCAGTACTTC
clone_size: few; d_call: TRBD2; v_call: TRBV28; j_call: TRBJ2-7; cdr3_aa: CASSSAKLAPNPYEQYF; cdr3_nt: TGTGCCAGCAGTTCCGCTAAACTAGCGCCGAACCCCTACGAGCAGTACTTC
clone_size: few; d_call: -; v_call: TRBV20-1; j_call: TRBJ1-1; cdr3_aa: CSARIAGLTEAFF; cdr3_nt: TGCAGTGCTAGAATAGCGGGGCTCACTGAAGCTTTCTTT
clone_size: few; d_call: -; v_call: TRBV20-1; j_call: TRBJ2-7; cdr3_aa: CSARGDLVYEQYF; cdr3_nt: TGCAGTGCTAGAGGGGACTTAGTTTACGAGCAGTACTTC
clone_size: few; d_call: -; v_call: TRBV4-2; j_call: TRBJ1-1; cdr3_aa: CASSQVSGEAFF; cdr3_nt: TGTGCCAGCAGCCAAGTCAGTGGAGAAGCTTTCTTT
clone_size: -; d_call: TRBD1; v_call: TRBV7-9; j_call: TRBJ1-5; cdr3_aa: CASSFDRGRGQPQHF; cdr3_nt: TGTGCCAGCAGCTTTGATAGGGGGCGCGGTCAGCCCCAGCATTTT
clone_size: few; d_call: -; v_call: TRBV7-8; j_call: TRBJ1-6; cdr3_aa: CASSLDQALYSPLHF; cdr3_nt: TGTGCCAGCAGCTTAGATCAGGCGCTGTACTCACCCCTCCACTTT
clone_size: many; d_call: -; v_call: TRBV29-1; j_call: TRBJ2-7; cdr3_aa: CSVAGSYEQYF; cdr3_nt: TGCAGCGTCGCGGGATCCTACGAGCAGTACTTC
clone_size: -; d_call: -; v_call: TRBV7-9; j_call: TRBJ2-1; cdr3_aa: CASSLRRGPYNEQFF; cdr3_nt: TGTGCCAGCAGCCTCCGGCGGGGGCCATACAATGAGCAGTTCTTC
clone_size: -; d_call: -; v_call: TRBV20-1; j_call: TRBJ2-1; cdr3_aa: CSARDPLNNEQFF; cdr3_nt: TGCAGTGCTAGAGATCCCTTAAACAATGAGCAGTTCTTC
clone_size: -; d_call: -; v_call: TRBV28; j_call: TRBJ2-5; cdr3_aa: CASSLSNEQWEVKETQYF; cdr3_nt: TGTGCCAGCAGTTTATCAAATGAACAGTGGGAGGTCAAAGAGACCCAGTACTTC
clone_size: -; d_call: TRBD1; v_call: TRBV4-1; j_call: TRBJ1-4; cdr3_aa: CASSRGQGVIDEKLFF; cdr3_nt: TGCGCCAGCAGCCGGGGACAGGGAGTTATAGACGAAAAACTGTTTTTT
clone_size: -; d_call: -; v_call: TRBV27; j_call: TRBJ1-1; cdr3_aa: CASGVLGANTEAFF; cdr3_nt: TGTGCCAGCGGCGTTTTAGGGGCGAACACTGAAGCTTTCTTT
clone_size: few; d_call: -; v_call: TRBV3-1; j_call: TRBJ2-3; cdr3_aa: CASSQVGALDTQYF; cdr3_nt: TGTGCCAGCAGCCAAGTAGGTGCCTTGGATACGCAGTATTTT